The entry below describes one T cell receptor beta chain. The CDR3 end is not reached by the read, which stops 3 residues before it; the germline J gene fills it in. This sample is part of a study of T cells in women clearing cervical HPV infection. Germline CDR1 DFQATT, CDR2 SNEGSKA (reference sequence). Trimming cost V 0 bases and J 7 bases; bases outside gene matches: 5. This CDR3 is built from 15 residues. The method was immunoSEQ multiplex PCR; TCRdb's version includes in-frame clones alone and lacks a portion of them. This sample contains about 34,000 clones. This clonotype originated in a woman between 18 and 75 years old with a cervical HPV16 infection that either progressed to CIN3+ or cleared (not recorded which). The chain couples TRBV20-1 to TRBJ1-6; 8 bases align to TRBD1. Sequenced sample: blood buffy coat. The CDR3 region is CSARETGASNSPLHF. The part of the CDR3 DNA that was read is TGCAGTGCTAGAGAGACAGGGGCGTCGAATTCACCC.